The 7 T cell receptor beta chains below come from one sample, sequenced in a study of type 1 regulatory T cells. Each CDR3 protein is one row after TCRdb ran MiXCR on the reads. The table records roughly 71,000 distinct CDR3 sequences, nearly 65% of them present only once. Antigens of these TCRs are unknown. The sample taken for sequencing was cultured T cells, either the whole culture or a sorted T cell fraction (not recorded which). Indicated subset: Tr1-enriched cell product generated in vitro against host alloantigens. The receptor source for this set is a human donor in good health.

This chain connects TRBV6-7 to TRBJ2-7; 9 positions match TRBD2. TRBV6-7 is an ORF, with its function uncertain. Trimming at V came to 2 bases and at J to 0 bases, leaving 5 bases not matched to a gene. The CDR3 has 16 residues. CDR3 nucleotide sequence: TGTGCCAGCAGTTACCCGCGGACTAGCGTCTCCTACGAGCAGTACTTC. This codes for CASSYPRTSVSYEQYF.

This clonotype was recorded a few times. The chain uses TRBV7-9 and TRBJ2-1, with D hard to call. Germline CDR1 reads SEHNR; CDR2 reads FQNEAQ (reference sequence). Trimming stripped 5 bases from V and 7 bases from J, with 9 bases between. The CDR3 loop spans 12 amino acids. CDR3 amino acids: CASSTSWNEQFF. CDR3 bases: TGTGCCAGCAGCACCAGTTGGAATGAGCAGTTCTTC.

The J gene is TRBJ2-5, the V gene TRBV4-3; maybe TRBD2 (6 bases). V lost 0 bases and J 4 bases, leaving 12 bases between the germline ends. This CDR3 contains 15 residues. Germline V gives CDR1 LGHNA, CDR2 YSLEER. This CDR3 reads CASSQDRRAAETQYF. The CDR3 nucleotides are TGCGCCAGCAGCCAAGATCGGAGGGCAGCAGAGACCCAGTACTTC.

The rearrangement uses TRBV7-2 and TRBJ2-3; no definite D call. The germline V and J ends were trimmed by 0 bases and 2 bases, with 6 bases remaining between them. Germline V gene lookup returns CDR1 SGHTA and CDR2 FQGNSA. CDR3 length equals 14 residues. CDR3: CASSLAGITDTQYF. The CDR3 DNA sequence: TGTGCCAGCAGCTTAGCGGGAATCACAGATACGCAGTATTTT.

The CDR3 coding sequence is TGCGCCAGCAGCTTGGGACAGGCAGAGACCCAGTACTTC. It codes for CASSLGQAETQYF. The chain is built from TRBV5-1 and TRBJ2-5, with TRBD1 as a possible D gene (6 bases). This CDR3 comprises 13 residues. Germline CDR1 and CDR2: SGHRS and YFSETQ. V lost 0 bases to trimming and J lost 4 bases, with 7 bases between them.

This clonotype has only a few counts. V is TRBV4-3 and J is TRBJ1-2, with D uncertain. There are 13 residues in the CDR3. Trimming removed 1 base from V and 8 bases from J, with 11 bases in between. The germline gives CDR1 LGHNA, CDR2 YSLEER. CDR3 in amino acids: CASSQGLREGYTF. The CDR3 coding sequence is TGCGCCAGCAGCCAAGGCTTAAGGGAAGGCTACACCTTC.

This clonotype has more than one count but fewer than ten. The chain is built from TRBV7-8 and TRBJ1-3, with 7 bases identical to TRBD1. The germline V gene has CDR1 SGHVS and CDR2 FQNEAQ. With V trimmed by 5 bases and J by 7 bases, 8 bases remained unmatched. There are 14 residues in the CDR3. For the CDR3, the DNA is TGTGCCAGCAGCCCGGACAGGCAGACTAACACCATATATTTT. The encoded protein is CASSPDRQTNTIYF.